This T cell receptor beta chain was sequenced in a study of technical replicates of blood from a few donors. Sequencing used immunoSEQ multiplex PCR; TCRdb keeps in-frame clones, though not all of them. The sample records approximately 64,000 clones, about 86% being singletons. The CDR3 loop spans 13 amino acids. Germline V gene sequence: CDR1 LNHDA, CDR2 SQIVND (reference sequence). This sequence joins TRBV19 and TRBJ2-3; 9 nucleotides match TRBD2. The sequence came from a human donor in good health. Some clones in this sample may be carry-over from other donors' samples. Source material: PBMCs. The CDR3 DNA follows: TGTTCGAGCAGGCCTAGCGGGGCAGATACGCAGTATTTT. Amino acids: CSSRPSGADTQYF.